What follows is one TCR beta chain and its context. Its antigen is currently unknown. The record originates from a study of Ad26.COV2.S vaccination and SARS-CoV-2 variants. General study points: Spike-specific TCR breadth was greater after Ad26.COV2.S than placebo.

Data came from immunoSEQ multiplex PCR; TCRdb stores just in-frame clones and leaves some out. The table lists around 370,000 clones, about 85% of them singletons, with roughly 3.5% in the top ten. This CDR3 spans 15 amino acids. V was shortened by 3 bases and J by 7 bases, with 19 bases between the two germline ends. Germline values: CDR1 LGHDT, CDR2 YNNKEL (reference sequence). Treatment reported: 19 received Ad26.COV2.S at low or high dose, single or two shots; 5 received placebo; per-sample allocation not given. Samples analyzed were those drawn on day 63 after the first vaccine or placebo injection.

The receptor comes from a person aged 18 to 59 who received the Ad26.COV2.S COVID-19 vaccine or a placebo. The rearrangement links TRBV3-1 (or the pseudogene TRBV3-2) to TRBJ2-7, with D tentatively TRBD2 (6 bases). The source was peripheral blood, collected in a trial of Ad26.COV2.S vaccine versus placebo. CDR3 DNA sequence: TGTGCCAGCAGCCACAGTAGCGGAATTGGGAGTGAGCAGTACTTC. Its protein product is CASSHSSGIGSEQYF.